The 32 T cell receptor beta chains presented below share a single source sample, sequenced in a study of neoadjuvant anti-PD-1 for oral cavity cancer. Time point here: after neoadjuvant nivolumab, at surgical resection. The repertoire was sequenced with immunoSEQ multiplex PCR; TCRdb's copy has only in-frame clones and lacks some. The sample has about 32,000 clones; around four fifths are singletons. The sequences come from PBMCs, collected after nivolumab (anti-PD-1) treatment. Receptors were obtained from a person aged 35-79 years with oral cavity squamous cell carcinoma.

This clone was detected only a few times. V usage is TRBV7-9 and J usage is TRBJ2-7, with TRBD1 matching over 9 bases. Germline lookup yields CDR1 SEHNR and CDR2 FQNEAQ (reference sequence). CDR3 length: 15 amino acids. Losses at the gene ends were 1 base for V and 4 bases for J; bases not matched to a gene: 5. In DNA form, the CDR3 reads TGTGCCAGCAGCTTAGAAAGTGACAGGGGGTACGAGCAGTACTTC. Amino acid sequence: CASSLESDRGYEQYF.

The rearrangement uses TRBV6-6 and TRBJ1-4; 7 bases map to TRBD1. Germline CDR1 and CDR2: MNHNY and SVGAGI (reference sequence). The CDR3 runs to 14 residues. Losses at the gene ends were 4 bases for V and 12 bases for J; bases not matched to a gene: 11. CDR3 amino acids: CASSFRQGGKELFF. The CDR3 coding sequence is TGTGCCAGCAGTTTTAGACAGGGAGGAAAGGAACTGTTTTTT.

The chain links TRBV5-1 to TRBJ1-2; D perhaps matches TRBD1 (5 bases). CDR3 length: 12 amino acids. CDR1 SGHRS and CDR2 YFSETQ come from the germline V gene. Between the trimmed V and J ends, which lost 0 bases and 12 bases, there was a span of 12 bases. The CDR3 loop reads CASSLAGEVDTF. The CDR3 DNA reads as TGCGCCAGCAGCTTGGCGGGGGAAGTTGACACCTTC.

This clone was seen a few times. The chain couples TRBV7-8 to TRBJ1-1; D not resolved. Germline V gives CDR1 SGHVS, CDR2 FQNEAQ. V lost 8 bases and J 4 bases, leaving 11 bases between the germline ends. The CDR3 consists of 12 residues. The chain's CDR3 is CASAVGSTEAFF. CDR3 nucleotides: TGTGCCAGCGCAGTGGGGTCCACTGAAGCTTTCTTT.

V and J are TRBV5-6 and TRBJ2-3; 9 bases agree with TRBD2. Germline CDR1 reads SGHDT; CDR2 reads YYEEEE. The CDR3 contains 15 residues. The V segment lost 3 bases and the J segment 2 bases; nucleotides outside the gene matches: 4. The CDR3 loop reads CASSSAGGFTDTQYF. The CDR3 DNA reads TGTGCCAGCAGCTCGGCGGGGGGGTTCACAGATACGCAGTATTTT.

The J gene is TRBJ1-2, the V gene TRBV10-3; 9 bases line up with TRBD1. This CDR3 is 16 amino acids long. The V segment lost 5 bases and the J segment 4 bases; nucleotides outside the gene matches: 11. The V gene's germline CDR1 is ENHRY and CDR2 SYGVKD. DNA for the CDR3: TGTGCCATCAGTCCCGGGACAGGGAGGGGGGCCTATGGCTACACCTTC. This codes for CAISPGTGRGAYGYTF.

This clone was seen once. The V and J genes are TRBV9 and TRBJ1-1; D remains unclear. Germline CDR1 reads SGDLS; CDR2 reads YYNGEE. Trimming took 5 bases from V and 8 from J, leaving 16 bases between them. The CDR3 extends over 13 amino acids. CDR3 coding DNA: TGTGCCAGCAGTCGTAGAGACACCGCCGAAGCTTTCTTT. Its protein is CASSRRDTAEAFF. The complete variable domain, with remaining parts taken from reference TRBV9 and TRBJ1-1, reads DSGVTQTPKHLITATGQRVTLRCSPRSGDLSVYWYQQSLDQGLQFLIQYYNGEERAKGNILERFSAQQFPDLHSELNLSSLELGDSALYFCASSRRDTAEAFFGQGTRLTVV.

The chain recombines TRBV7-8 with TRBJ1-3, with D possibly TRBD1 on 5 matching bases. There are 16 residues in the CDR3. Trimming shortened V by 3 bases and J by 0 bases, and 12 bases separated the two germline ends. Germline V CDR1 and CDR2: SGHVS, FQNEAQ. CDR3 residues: CASSFSGPSSGNTIYF. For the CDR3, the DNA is TGTGCCAGCAGCTTTTCAGGGCCCAGCTCTGGAAACACCATATATTTT.

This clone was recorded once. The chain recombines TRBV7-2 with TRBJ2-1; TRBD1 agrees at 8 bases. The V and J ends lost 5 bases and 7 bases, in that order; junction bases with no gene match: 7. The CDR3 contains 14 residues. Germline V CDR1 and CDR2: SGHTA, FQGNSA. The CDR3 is CASSLSRDRNEQFF. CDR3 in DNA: TGTGCCAGCAGCCTTTCCCGGGACAGGAATGAGCAGTTCTTC.

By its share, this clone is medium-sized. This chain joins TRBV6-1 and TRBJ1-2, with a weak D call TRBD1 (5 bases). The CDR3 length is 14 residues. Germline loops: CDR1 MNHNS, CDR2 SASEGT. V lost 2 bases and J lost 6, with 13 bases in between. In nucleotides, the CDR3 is TGTGCCAGCAGTGAATGGGCAGGGAGAGATGGCTACACCTTC. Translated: CASSEWAGRDGYTF.

The CDR3 DNA is TGTGCCAGCAGTGATTGGGATCAGCCCCAGCATTTT. Translated, it gives CASSDWDQPQHF. V gene TRBV6-1 combines with J gene TRBJ1-5; no reliable D call. Germline loops: CDR1 MNHNS, CDR2 SASEGT. V was clipped by 3 bases and J by 5 bases, with 5 bases between them. CDR3 length: 12 residues.

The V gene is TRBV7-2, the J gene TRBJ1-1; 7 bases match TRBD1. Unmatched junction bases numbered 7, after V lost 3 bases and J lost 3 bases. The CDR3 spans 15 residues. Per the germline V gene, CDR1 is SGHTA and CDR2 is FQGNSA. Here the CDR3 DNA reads TGTGCCAGCAGCTTGGGGGCACAGGGGTACACTGAAGCTTTCTTT. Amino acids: CASSLGAQGYTEAFF. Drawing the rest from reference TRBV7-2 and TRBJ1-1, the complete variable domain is GAGVSQSPSNKVTEKGKDVELRCDPISGHTALYWYRQSLGQGLEFLIYFQGNSAPDKSGLPSDRFSAERTGGSVSTLTIQRTQQEDSAVYLCASSLGAQGYTEAFFGQGTRLTVV.

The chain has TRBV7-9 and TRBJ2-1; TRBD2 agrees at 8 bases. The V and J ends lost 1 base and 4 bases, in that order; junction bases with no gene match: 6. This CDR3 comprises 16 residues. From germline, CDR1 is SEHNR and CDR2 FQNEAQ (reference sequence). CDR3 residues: CASSLELAGLYNEQFF. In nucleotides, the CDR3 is TGTGCCAGCAGCTTAGAGCTAGCGGGCCTATACAATGAGCAGTTCTTC. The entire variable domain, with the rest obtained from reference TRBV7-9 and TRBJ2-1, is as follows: DTGVSQNPRHKITKRGQNVTFRCDPISEHNRLYWYRQTLGQGPEFLTYFQNEAQLEKSRLLSDRFSAERPKGSFSTLEIQRTEQGDSAMYLCASSLELAGLYNEQFFGPGTRLTVL.

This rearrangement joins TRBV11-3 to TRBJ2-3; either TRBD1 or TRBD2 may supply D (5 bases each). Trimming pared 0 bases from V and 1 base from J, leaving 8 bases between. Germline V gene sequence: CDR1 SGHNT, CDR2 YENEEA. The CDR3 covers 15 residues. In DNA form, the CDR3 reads TGTGCCAGCAGCTTAGAGGGGACCCGCACAGATACGCAGTATTTT. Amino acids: CASSLEGTRTDTQYF.

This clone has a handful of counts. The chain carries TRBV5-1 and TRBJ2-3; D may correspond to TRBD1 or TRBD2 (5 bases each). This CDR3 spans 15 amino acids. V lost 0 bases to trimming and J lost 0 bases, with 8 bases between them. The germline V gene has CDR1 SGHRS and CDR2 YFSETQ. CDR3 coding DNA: TGCGCCAGCAGCTTGGCGGGGCTGAGCACAGATACGCAGTATTTT. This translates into CASSLAGLSTDTQYF. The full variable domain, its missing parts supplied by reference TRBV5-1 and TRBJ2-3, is KAGVTQTPRYLIKTRGQQVTLSCSPISGHRSVSWYQQTPGQGLQFLFEYFSETQRNKGNFPGRFSGRQFSNSRSEMNVSTLELGDSALYLCASSLAGLSTDTQYFGPGTRLTVL.

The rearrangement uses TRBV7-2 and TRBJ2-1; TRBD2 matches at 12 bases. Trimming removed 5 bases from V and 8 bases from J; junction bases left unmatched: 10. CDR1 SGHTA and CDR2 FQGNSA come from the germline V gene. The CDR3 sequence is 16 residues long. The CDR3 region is CASSRGPLAGGHEQFF. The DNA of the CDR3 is TGTGCCAGCAGCCGAGGCCCCCTAGCGGGGGGGCATGAGCAGTTCTTC.

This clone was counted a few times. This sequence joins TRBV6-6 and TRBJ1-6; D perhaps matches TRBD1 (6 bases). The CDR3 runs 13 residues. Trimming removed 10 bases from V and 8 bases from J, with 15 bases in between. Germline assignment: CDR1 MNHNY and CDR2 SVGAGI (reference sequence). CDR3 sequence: CANADRLHSPLHF. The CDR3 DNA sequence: TGTGCCAACGCTGACAGGTTACATTCACCCCTCCACTTT.

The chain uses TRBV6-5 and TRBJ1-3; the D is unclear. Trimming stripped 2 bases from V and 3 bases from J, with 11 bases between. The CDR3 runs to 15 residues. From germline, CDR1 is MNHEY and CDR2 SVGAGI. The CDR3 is CASSYDGRVGNTIYF. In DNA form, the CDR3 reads TGTGCCAGCAGTTACGACGGTCGGGTTGGAAACACCATATATTTT.

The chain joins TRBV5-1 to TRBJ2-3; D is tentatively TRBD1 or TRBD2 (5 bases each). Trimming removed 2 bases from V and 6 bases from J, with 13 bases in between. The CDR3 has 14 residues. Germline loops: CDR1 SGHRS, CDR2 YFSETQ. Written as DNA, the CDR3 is TGCGCCAGCAGCTTTGGGACCCCGACGGATACGCAGTATTTT. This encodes CASSFGTPTDTQYF.

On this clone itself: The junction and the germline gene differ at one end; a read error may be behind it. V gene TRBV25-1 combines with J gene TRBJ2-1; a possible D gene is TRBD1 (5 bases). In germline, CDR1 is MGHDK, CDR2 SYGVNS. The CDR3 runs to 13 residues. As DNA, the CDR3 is TGTTCCAGGGCAGGGAATTCGGGCAATGAGCAGTTCTTC. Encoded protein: CSRAGNSGNEQFF.

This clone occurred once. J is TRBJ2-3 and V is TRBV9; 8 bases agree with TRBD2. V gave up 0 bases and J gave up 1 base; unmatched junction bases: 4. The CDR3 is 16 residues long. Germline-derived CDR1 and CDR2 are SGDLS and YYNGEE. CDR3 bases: TGTGCCAGCAGCGTAGATCCAGCGGGGGGCACAGATACGCAGTATTTT. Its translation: CASSVDPAGGTDTQYF.

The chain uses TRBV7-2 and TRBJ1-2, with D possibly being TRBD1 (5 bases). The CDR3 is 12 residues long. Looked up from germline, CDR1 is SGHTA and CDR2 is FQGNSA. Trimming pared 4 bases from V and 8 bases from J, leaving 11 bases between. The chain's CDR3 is CASSSAGNGYTF. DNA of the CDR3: TGTGCCAGCAGCTCTGCAGGGAACGGCTACACCTTC.

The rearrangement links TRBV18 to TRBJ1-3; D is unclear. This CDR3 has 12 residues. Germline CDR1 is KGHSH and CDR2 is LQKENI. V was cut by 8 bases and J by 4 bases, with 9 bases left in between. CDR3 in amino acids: CASRTPGNTIYF. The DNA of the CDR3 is TGTGCCAGCCGTACTCCAGGAAACACCATATATTTT.

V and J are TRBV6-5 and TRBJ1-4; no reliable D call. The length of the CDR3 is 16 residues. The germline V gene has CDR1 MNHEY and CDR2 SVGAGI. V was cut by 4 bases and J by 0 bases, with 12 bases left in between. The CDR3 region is CASSFTGVSTNEKLFF. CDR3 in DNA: TGTGCCAGCAGTTTTACCGGGGTATCAACTAATGAAAAACTGTTTTTT.

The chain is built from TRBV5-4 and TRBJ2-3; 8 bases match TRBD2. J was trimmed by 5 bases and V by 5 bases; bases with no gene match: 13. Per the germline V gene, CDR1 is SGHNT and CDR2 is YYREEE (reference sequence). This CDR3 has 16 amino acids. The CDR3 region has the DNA TGTGCCAGCAGTTACGCTATGGTAGCGGGGAGAGATACGCAGTATTTT. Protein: CASSYAMVAGRDTQYF.

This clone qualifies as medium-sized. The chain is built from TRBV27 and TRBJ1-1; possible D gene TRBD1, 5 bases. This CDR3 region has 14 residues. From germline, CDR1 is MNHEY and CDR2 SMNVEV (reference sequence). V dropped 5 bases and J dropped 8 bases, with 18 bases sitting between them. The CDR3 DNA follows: TGTGCCAGCAGTCAACAGGCCTGGGGGATCGAAGCTTTCTTT. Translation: CASSQQAWGIEAFF.

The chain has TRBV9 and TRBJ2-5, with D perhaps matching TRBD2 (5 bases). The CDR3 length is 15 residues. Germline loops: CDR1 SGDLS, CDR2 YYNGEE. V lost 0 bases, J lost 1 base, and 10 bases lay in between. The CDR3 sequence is CASSVGGRTQETQYF. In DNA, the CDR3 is TGTGCCAGCAGCGTAGGAGGGAGAACCCAAGAGACCCAGTACTTC.

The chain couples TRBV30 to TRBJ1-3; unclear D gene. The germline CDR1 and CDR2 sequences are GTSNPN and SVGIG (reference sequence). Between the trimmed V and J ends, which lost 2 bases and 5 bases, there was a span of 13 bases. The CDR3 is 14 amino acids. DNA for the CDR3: TGTGCCTGGAGTACCTCAGGACTAAGAAACACCATATATTTT. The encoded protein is CAWSTSGLRNTIYF.

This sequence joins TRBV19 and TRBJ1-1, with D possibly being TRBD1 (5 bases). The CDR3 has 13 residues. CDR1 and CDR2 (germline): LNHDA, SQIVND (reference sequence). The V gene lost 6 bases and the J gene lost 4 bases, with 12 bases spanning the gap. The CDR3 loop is CASRPDGGTEAFF. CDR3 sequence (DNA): TGTGCCAGTAGACCCGACGGGGGCACTGAAGCTTTCTTT.

CDR3 sequence: CAWSHYEQFF. CDR3 nucleotides: TGTGCCTGGAGTCATTATGAGCAGTTCTTC. V usage is TRBV30 and J usage is TRBJ2-1; D uncertain. V lost 2 bases and J 8 bases, leaving 4 bases between the germline ends. The CDR3 extends over 10 amino acids. The germline V gene encodes CDR1 GTSNPN and CDR2 SVGIG (reference sequence).

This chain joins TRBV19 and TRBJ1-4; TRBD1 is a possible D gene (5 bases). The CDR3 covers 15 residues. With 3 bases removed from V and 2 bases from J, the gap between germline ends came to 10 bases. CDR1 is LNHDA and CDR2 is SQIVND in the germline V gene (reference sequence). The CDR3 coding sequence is TGTGCCAGTAGTATGTCCCGACAGACTAATGAAAAACTGTTTTTT. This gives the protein CASSMSRQTNEKLFF.

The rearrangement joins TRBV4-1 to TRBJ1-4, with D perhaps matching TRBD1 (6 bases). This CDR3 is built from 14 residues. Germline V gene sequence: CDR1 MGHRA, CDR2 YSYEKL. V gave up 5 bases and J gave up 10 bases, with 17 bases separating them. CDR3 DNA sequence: TGCGCCAGCAGCACCGGACAGCACGGGGGAAAACTGTTTTTT. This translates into CASSTGQHGGKLFF.